These T cell receptor beta chains were read from a single sample in a study of T cell responses to AZD1222 COVID-19 vaccine. Repertoires were generated with immunoSEQ multiplex PCR, while TCRdb's copy carries only in-frame clones and drops some. The profile shows 200,000 or so clones, 75% to 90% of them singletons. Here the sequenced sample was peripheral blood, taken on day 0 of MenACWY control vaccination. The receptor source for this set is an adult in good health. Both conserved end residues are part of each CDR3. D genes are given only for firm matches. Some rows mark clone size as missing; the rest say once, few, many or name a class of expanded clone.

clone_size	d_call	v_call	j_call	cdr3_nt	cdr3_aa
NA	NA	TRBV5-1	TRBJ1-4	TGCGCCAGCAGCTGGCTAGGGGCTAATGAAAAACTGTTTTTT	CASSWLGANEKLFF
NA	NA	TRBV30	TRBJ1-2	TGTGCCTGGAGTCCAAATAACTATGGCTACACCTTC	CAWSPNNYGYTF
NA	NA	TRBV30	TRBJ2-2	TGTGCCTGGAGGTTATATACCGGGGAGCTGTTTTTT	CAWRLYTGELFF
once	TRBD1	TRBV5-1	TRBJ1-2	TGCGCCAGCAGCGGACAGACAGGGAACTCCTATGGCTACACCTTC	CASSGQTGNSYGYTF
NA	NA	TRBV2	TRBJ1-4	TGTGCCAGCAGTGCTAAGCGGGGTACTAGGGGCGATGAAAAACTGTTTTTT	CASSAKRGTRGDEKLFF
NA	NA	TRBV27	TRBJ2-5	TGTGCCAGCAGTAGGGGGGGCAAGGAAGAGACCCAGTACTTC	CASSRGGKEETQYF
NA	NA	TRBV6-5	TRBJ1-5	TGTGCCAGCAGTCAGGGTCAGGAGCCCCAGCATTTT	CASSQGQEPQHF
NA	NA	TRBV9	TRBJ2-5	TGTGCCAGCAGCGAGTCGTACAGGGTCGGCGAGACCCAGTACTTC	CASSESYRVGETQYF
NA	NA	TRBV6-2/TRBV6-3	TRBJ2-5	TGTGCCAGCAGCCGACTAGGGAGAGAGACCCAGTACTTC	CASSRLGRETQYF
once	TRBD2	TRBV6-2/TRBV6-3	TRBJ2-5	TGTGCCAGCAGTTCACGTAGCGGGGGCTTAGAGACCCAGTACTTC	CASSSRSGGLETQYF
NA	NA	TRBV7-9	TRBJ1-2	TGTGCCAGCAGCCCTACGGGGAACTATGGCTACACCTTC	CASSPTGNYGYTF
NA	NA	TRBV5-1	TRBJ2-2	TGCGCCAGCAGCTTGGAAGCGGCCACCGGGGAGCTGTTTTTT	CASSLEAATGELFF
NA	NA	TRBV5-1	TRBJ2-5	TGCGCCAGCAGTGCCGGGACTTTGTACCAAGAGACCCAGTACTTC	CASSAGTLYQETQYF
NA	NA	TRBV12-3/TRBV12-4	TRBJ2-7	TGTGCCAGCAGCCACACTATGTACGAGCAGTACTTC	CASSHTMYEQYF
few	NA	TRBV28	TRBJ1-5	TGTGCCAGCAGTTATCCAGGCGGGCAGAACAATCAGCCCCAGCATTTT	CASSYPGGQNNQPQHF
NA	NA	TRBV27	TRBJ2-5	TGTGCCAGCAGTTCCTACAGGGCCGCAGAGACCCAGTACTTC	CASSSYRAAETQYF
NA	TRBD1	TRBV27	TRBJ2-7	TGTGCCAGCCGGGACAGGGCCTCCTACGAGCAGTACTTC	CASRDRASYEQYF
once	TRBD1	TRBV6-2/TRBV6-3	TRBJ1-2	TGTGCCAGCAGTTACCCCGCGGACAGGGATCCCTATGGCTACACCTTC	CASSYPADRDPYGYTF
NA	NA	TRBV4-1	TRBJ2-7	TGCGCCAGCAGCCAAGATCATGGCGGGGTGGTGTACGAGCAGTACTTC	CASSQDHGGVVYEQYF
NA	NA	TRBV28	TRBJ2-1	TGTGCCAGCAGCCTTCGGGTAGGTGAGCAGTTCTTC	CASSLRVGEQFF
NA	TRBD2	TRBV5-1	TRBJ2-7	TGCGCCAGCAGCTTGGGACCCCTAGCGGGGGGCCCGTCGTACGAGCAGTACTTC	CASSLGPLAGGPSYEQYF
once	NA	TRBV9	TRBJ1-4	TGTGCCAGCAGCGTAGTGGGGAATTCTAATGAAAAACTGTTTTTT	CASSVVGNSNEKLFF
NA	NA	TRBV5-1	TRBJ2-5	TGCGCCAGCAATAATGATTTACAAGAGACCCAGTACTTC	CASNNDLQETQYF
NA	NA	TRBV7-2	TRBJ2-7	TGTGCCAGCAGCCTACTCCTGGGAGCTGGGCAGTACTTC	CASSLLLGAGQYF
once	NA	TRBV7-8	TRBJ2-7	TGTGCCAGCAGCTTAGCCAACCCACTTTCCTACGAGCAGTACTTC	CASSLANPLSYEQYF
NA	TRBD2	TRBV5-1	TRBJ2-7	TGCGCCAGCAGCTTGACTAGCGGGAGCTACGAGCAGTACTTC	CASSLTSGSYEQYF
NA	NA	TRBV15	TRBJ1-4	TGTGCCACCAGCAGAGATTTTAATGAAAAACTGTTTTTT	CATSRDFNEKLFF
NA	NA	TRBV7-2	TRBJ2-6	TGTGCCAGCAGCTCTAAACGACCTGGGGCCAACGTCCTGACTTTC	CASSSKRPGANVLTF
NA	NA	TRBV6-5	TRBJ2-3	TGTGCCAGCAGTCCTCTAGCGAGCACAGATACGCAGTATTTT	CASSPLASTDTQYF
NA	NA	TRBV7-3	TRBJ2-2	TGTGCCAGCGCCTTGGCGGGGTCCGGGGAGCTGTTTTTT	CASALAGSGELFF
NA	NA	TRBV6-5	TRBJ2-1	TGTGCCAGCAGTTCCCCCCGGCGGGGGCCTTACAATGAGCAGTTCTTC	CASSSPRRGPYNEQFF
few	NA	TRBV27	TRBJ1-5	TGTGCCAGCAGTACTATAGGTCAGCCCCAGCATTTT	CASSTIGQPQHF
NA	NA	TRBV28	TRBJ1-3	TGTGCCAGCAGTCCGATTACCGGGACGGGACCATCTGGAAACACCATATATTTT	CASSPITGTGPSGNTIYF
NA	NA	TRBV7-9	TRBJ2-3	TGTGCCAGCAGCTTTGTGGGAAGGACAGATACGCAGTATTTT	CASSFVGRTDTQYF
NA	TRBD1	TRBV23-1	TRBJ2-7	TGCGCCAGCAGTCAATCGGACAGGGGATACTACGAGCAGTACTTC	CASSQSDRGYYEQYF
NA	NA	TRBV5-1	TRBJ2-3	TGCGCCAGCAGCTCGTCCCCGGGGAGCACAGATACGCAGTATTTT	CASSSSPGSTDTQYF
NA	TRBD1	TRBV4-1	TRBJ1-2	TGCGCCAGCAGCCAAGGACAGGGGGCAAACTATGGCTACACCTTC	CASSQGQGANYGYTF
NA	TRBD1	TRBV7-3	TRBJ1-2	TGTGCCAGCAGCACAGGGGGAACTAACTATGGCTACACCTTC	CASSTGGTNYGYTF
NA	NA	TRBV19	TRBJ1-3	TGTGCCAGTAGCCGGGACGTAAGCCCAAACTCTGGAAACACCATATATTTT	CASSRDVSPNSGNTIYF
NA	NA	TRBV7-2	TRBJ2-7	TGTGCCAGCAGCTTGGGCTCCAGGGGCGACGAGCAGTACTTC	CASSLGSRGDEQYF
NA	NA	TRBV28	TRBJ2-6	TGTGCCAGCACCCCAACGCCAGGGCGTGGGTCTGGGGCCAACGTCCTGACTTTC	CASTPTPGRGSGANVLTF
NA	NA	TRBV2	TRBJ1-3	TGTGCCAGCTCGAAAGGAGGTCACACGTACTCTGGAAACACCATATATTTT	CASSKGGHTYSGNTIYF
NA	NA	TRBV5-1	TRBJ2-5	TGCGCCAGCTCTCAAGGAGGTGGCCCCGAGACCCAGTACTTC	CASSQGGGPETQYF
once	NA	TRBV28	TRBJ2-4	TGTGCCAGCCAGGGGGGAGGCAAAAACATTCAGTACTTC	CASQGGGKNIQYF
once	NA	TRBV9	TRBJ1-6	TGTGCCAGCAGCGTAGCGACAAGTTATAATTCACCCCTCCACTTT	CASSVATSYNSPLHF
NA	NA	TRBV9	TRBJ1-2	TGTGCCAGCAGCGGAAGCGGCTACACCTTC	CASSGSGYTF
NA	NA	TRBV3-1/TRBV3-2	TRBJ2-6	TGTGCCAGCAGCCAAGGGTGGAGCTCTGGGGCCAACGTCCTGACTTTC	CASSQGWSSGANVLTF
once	NA	TRBV30	TRBJ2-3	TGTGCCTGGTTTGACAGAGATACGCAGTATTTT	CAWFDRDTQYF
NA	TRBD1	TRBV28	TRBJ2-5	TGTGCCAGCAGTTTAGTAGGACAGGGTGGCGCGACCCAGTACTTC	CASSLVGQGGATQYF
NA	NA	TRBV6-5	TRBJ1-6	TGTGCCAGCAGATGGGGGAGCCCTAATTCACCCCTCCACTTT	CASRWGSPNSPLHF